Listed here is a single TCR beta chain. Antigen specificity is unknown. Profiled with immunoSEQ multiplex PCR; TCRdb holds only in-frame clones, not every one. Found here are 150,000 or so clones, 75% to 90% of them singletons; the top ten hold roughly 6.7%. Germline values: CDR1 SGHRS, CDR2 YFSETQ. V lost 1 base, J lost 6 bases, and 5 bases stayed unmatched. The CDR3 consists of 15 residues. These data come from a study of cytomegalovirus exposure and HLA in healthy donors. On the study more broadly: The 95 to 150 validation repertoires, a later analysis reported, used the same platform as the approximately 670 first-cohort repertoires.

Study conclusions and caveats: One later analysis, an examination of the 100 to 150 validation repertoires, found that first-cohort TCR clusters tended to co-occur in them. The study flagged 150 to 200 TCR beta chains as cytomegalovirus-associated. Most TCR sequences were seen very rarely across donors, but some public TCRs occurred in many.

What was sequenced was PBMCs. The chain combines TRBV5-1 with TRBJ2-2; TRBD2 aligns across 8 bases. The origin of this receptor is a woman in her 30s in good health and CMV-seropositive. CDR3 DNA sequence: TGCGCCAGCAGCTTGATAGCGGGGAAGCCCGGGGAGCTGTTTTTT. Protein product: CASSLIAGKPGELFF.